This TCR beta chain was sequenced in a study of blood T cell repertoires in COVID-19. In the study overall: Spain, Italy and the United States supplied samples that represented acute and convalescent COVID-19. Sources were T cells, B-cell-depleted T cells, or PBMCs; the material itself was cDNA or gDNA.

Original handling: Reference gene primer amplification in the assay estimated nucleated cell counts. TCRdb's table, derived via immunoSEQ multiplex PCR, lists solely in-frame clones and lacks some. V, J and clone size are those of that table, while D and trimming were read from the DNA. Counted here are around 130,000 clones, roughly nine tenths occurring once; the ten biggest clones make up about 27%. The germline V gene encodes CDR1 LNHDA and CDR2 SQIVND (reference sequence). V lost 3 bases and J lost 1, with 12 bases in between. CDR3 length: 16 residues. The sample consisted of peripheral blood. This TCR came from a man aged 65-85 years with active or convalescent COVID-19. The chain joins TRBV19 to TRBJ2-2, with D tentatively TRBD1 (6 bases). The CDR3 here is CASSIHQGWNTGELFF. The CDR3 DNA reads TGTGCCAGTAGTATCCATCAGGGGTGGAACACCGGGGAGCTGTTTTTT.